This TCR beta chain was captured by sequencing in a study of shared clonotypes between healthy human individuals. Measured with immunoSEQ multiplex PCR; TCRdb has only the in-frame clones, and not every one. Here the sample spans 2 million to 2.5 million clones, over 85% being singletons. Germline V lookup: CDR1 MNHNY, CDR2 SVGAGI (reference sequence). CDR3 length equals 14 residues. V lost 2 bases and J 4 bases, leaving 8 bases between the germline ends. The source material was naive CD4+ T cells sorted from blood. The subset here: CD45RA+ positively selected. The chain carries TRBV6-6 and TRBJ1-4; D call uncertain. The source is a man younger than 30 in good health. CDR3 nucleotides: TGTGCCAGCAGTTACCTTATGGGTAATGAAAAACTGTTTTTT. Encoded protein: CASSYLMGNEKLFF.